The rows below give T cell receptor beta chains drawn from one sample of a study of blood T cell repertoires in COVID-19. Assay: immunoSEQ multiplex PCR; the TCRdb copy retains only in-frame clones and omits some. The profile shows roughly 280,000 clones, around 86% of them singletons. Sequencing was done on a sample of peripheral blood. The origin of the receptors is a man aged 50 to 60 with acute or convalescent COVID-19. Each CDR3 is given with its conserved first and last residue. The D gene is left open where the match is weak. For some rows the clone size is stated as once, few or many, or as a class when expanded; others skip it.

J gene: TRBJ1-2; V gene: TRBV4-2; clone size: .; D gene: .; CDR3 protein: CASSQDQTGEGNGYTF
J gene: TRBJ1-1; V gene: TRBV29-1; clone size: few; D gene: TRBD1; CDR3 protein: CSVRQGEYTEAFF
J gene: TRBJ2-1; V gene: TRBV3-1/TRBV3-2; clone size: .; D gene: TRBD1; CDR3 protein: CASSPTGGAYNEQFF
J gene: TRBJ2-3; V gene: TRBV7-3; clone size: .; D gene: .; CDR3 protein: CASSLSGNTQYF
J gene: TRBJ2-7; V gene: TRBV18; clone size: .; D gene: TRBD1; CDR3 protein: CASSPGTGRHEQYF
J gene: TRBJ1-6; V gene: TRBV6-1; clone size: once; D gene: TRBD1; CDR3 protein: CASSEAKTGGPNSPLHF
J gene: TRBJ2-1; V gene: TRBV10-3; clone size: .; D gene: TRBD2; CDR3 protein: CAISESGTSGGNEQFF
J gene: TRBJ2-2; V gene: TRBV12-3/TRBV12-4; clone size: .; D gene: .; CDR3 protein: CASSSGTGELFF
J gene: TRBJ2-1; V gene: TRBV11-2; clone size: .; D gene: .; CDR3 protein: CASSGLSYNEQFF
J gene: TRBJ2-5; V gene: TRBV2; clone size: .; D gene: .; CDR3 protein: CASAWDTMGETQYF
J gene: TRBJ1-5; V gene: TRBV6-5; clone size: .; D gene: .; CDR3 protein: CASSKRRTQDQPQHF
J gene: TRBJ1-2; V gene: TRBV6-5; clone size: few; D gene: .; CDR3 protein: CASNIGYPTNYGYTF
J gene: TRBJ1-2; V gene: TRBV10-2; clone size: few; D gene: .; CDR3 protein: CASSTGWGYTF
J gene: TRBJ2-4; V gene: TRBV11-1; clone size: .; D gene: .; CDR3 protein: CASSLGPGGTKNIQYF
J gene: TRBJ2-3; V gene: TRBV29-1; clone size: .; D gene: .; CDR3 protein: CSSRGRVSDTQYF
J gene: TRBJ1-1; V gene: TRBV6-5; clone size: once; D gene: .; CDR3 protein: CASSSQTGTNTEAFF
J gene: TRBJ2-7; V gene: TRBV11-2; clone size: .; D gene: TRBD1; CDR3 protein: CASSLQGAVYEQYF
J gene: TRBJ2-7; V gene: TRBV23-1; clone size: .; D gene: TRBD1; CDR3 protein: CASTGGTGKYEQYF
J gene: TRBJ2-6; V gene: TRBV4-1; clone size: .; D gene: .; CDR3 protein: CASSQGRRAISGANVLTF
J gene: TRBJ2-5; V gene: TRBV7-9; clone size: .; D gene: TRBD1; CDR3 protein: CASSFRDSETQYF
J gene: TRBJ2-1; V gene: TRBV6-5; clone size: .; D gene: TRBD2; CDR3 protein: CASRPGGPSYNEQFF
J gene: TRBJ1-5; V gene: TRBV9; clone size: .; D gene: .; CDR3 protein: CASSVGTANQPQHF
J gene: TRBJ1-1; V gene: TRBV5-1; clone size: .; D gene: .; CDR3 protein: CASSVSYNTEAFF